The TCR beta chain described here comes from a study of Ad26.COV2.S vaccination and SARS-CoV-2 variants. Study summary: This donor came from the COV1001 trial of Ad26.COV2.S.

Regarding treatment: around 19 received Ad26.COV2.S at low or high dose, single or two shots; about 5 received placebo; per-sample allocation not given. Sampling took place 63 days after the first vaccine or placebo injection. SARS-CoV-2 spike from the Wuhan strain was encoded by the vaccine, an Ad26 vector. Profiling relied on immunoSEQ multiplex PCR, and the TCRdb table lists in-frame clones only, not all of them. The repertoire holds roughly 320,000 clones, over 80% seen once, with around 2.2% in the top ten. The starting material was peripheral blood, obtained in a trial of Ad26.COV2.S vaccine versus placebo. The source is a person between 18 and 65 years old who received the Ad26.COV2.S COVID-19 vaccine or a placebo.

This CDR3 reads CARTRGGPCNEQFF. The DNA for the CDR3 is TGTGCCAGAACCCGGGGGGGCCCATGCAATGAGCAGTTCTTC. The V call is TRBV9, the J call TRBJ2-1; 8 bases align to TRBD2. Germline loops: CDR1 SGDLS, CDR2 YYNGEE. The CDR3 runs 14 residues. V was pared by 8 bases and J by 6 bases, with 10 bases of the junction left unmatched. Combining the CDR3 with reference TRBV9 and TRBJ2-1 gives the whole variable domain DSGVTQTPKHLITATGQRVTLRCSPRSGDLSVYWYQQSLDQGLQFLIQYYNGEERAKGNILERFSAQQFPDLHSELNLSSLELGDSALYFCARTRGGPCNEQFFGPGTRLTVL.